A selection of T cell receptor beta chains follows, all from one sample in a study of blood T cells in healthy people across ages. MiXCR was run by TCRdb on the 5' RACE reads, yielding one entry per CDR3 protein. Of more than 800,000 distinct CDR3 sequences listed, 40% to 50% are singletons. Sequenced: blood. Receptors originate from a woman aged 60-75 years in good health. Both conserved end residues are part of each CDR3. The order of the fields is V gene, clone size, D gene, J gene, CDR3 protein, CDR3 DNA. A D gene is named only where the DNA matches it firmly. A row's size may be missing; if present it is once, few, many or a size class.

v_gene: TRBV24-1; abundance: once; d_gene: -; j_gene: TRBJ2-3; CDR3aa: CATSDGFSDTQYF; CDR3nt: TGTGCCACCAGTGACGGTTTTTCAGATACGCAGTATTTT
v_gene: TRBV10-1; abundance: -; d_gene: -; j_gene: TRBJ1-1; CDR3aa: CASSESFKQGSFGENTEAFF; CDR3nt: TGCGCCAGCAGTGAGTCGTTTAAACAGGGTAGTTTCGGGGAGAACACTGAAGCTTTCTTT
v_gene: TRBV6-6; abundance: -; d_gene: -; j_gene: TRBJ1-6; CDR3aa: CASSTGQFSPLHF; CDR3nt: TGTGCCAGCAGTACCGGACAGTTTTCACCCCTCCACTTT
v_gene: TRBV12-3/TRBV12-4; abundance: -; d_gene: TRBD1; j_gene: TRBJ1-4; CDR3aa: CASGPQGSNEKLFF; CDR3nt: TGTGCCAGCGGACCACAGGGGTCTAATGAAAAACTGTTTTTT
v_gene: TRBV7-2; abundance: -; d_gene: -; j_gene: TRBJ2-2; CDR3aa: CASSPTGSIAGELFF; CDR3nt: TGTGCCAGCAGCCCCACGGGTAGCATTGCCGGGGAGCTGTTTTTT
v_gene: TRBV20-1; abundance: -; d_gene: TRBD2; j_gene: TRBJ2-7; CDR3aa: CSAEAGVNSYEQYF; CDR3nt: TGCAGTGCGGAGGCGGGGGTGAACTCCTACGAGCAGTACTTC
v_gene: TRBV20-1; abundance: -; d_gene: TRBD2; j_gene: TRBJ2-7; CDR3aa: CSTSDIAGSSYEQYF; CDR3nt: TGCAGTACTAGTGACATAGCGGGAAGCTCCTACGAGCAGTACTTC
v_gene: TRBV20-1; abundance: -; d_gene: -; j_gene: TRBJ1-2; CDR3aa: CSASTQGNDGYTF; CDR3nt: TGCAGTGCTAGTACCCAGGGGAACGATGGCTACACCTTC
v_gene: TRBV21-1; abundance: -; d_gene: -; j_gene: TRBJ2-5; CDR3aa: CASSKGAGKETQYF; CDR3nt: TGTGCCAGCAGCAAAGGGGCCGGGAAAGAGACCCAGTACTTC
v_gene: TRBV7-9; abundance: few; d_gene: TRBD1; j_gene: TRBJ1-2; CDR3aa: CASSLPGTEYGYTF; CDR3nt: TGTGCCAGCAGCCTCCCCGGGACAGAATATGGCTACACCTTC
v_gene: TRBV20-1; abundance: -; d_gene: -; j_gene: TRBJ2-6; CDR3aa: CSARLTPSGANVLTF; CDR3nt: TGCAGTGCTAGATTGACCCCCTCTGGGGCCAACGTCCTGACTTTC
v_gene: TRBV28; abundance: few; d_gene: TRBD1; j_gene: TRBJ1-2; CDR3aa: CASSLGRTGYGYTF; CDR3nt: TGTGCCAGCAGTTTGGGAAGGACAGGCTATGGCTACACCTTC
v_gene: TRBV6-1; abundance: -; d_gene: TRBD1; j_gene: TRBJ1-2; CDR3aa: CASRPGQNLYGYTF; CDR3nt: TGTGCCAGCAGGCCGGGACAGAACCTCTATGGCTACACCTTC
v_gene: TRBV13; abundance: -; d_gene: TRBD2; j_gene: TRBJ2-3; CDR3aa: CASSLPGLVTDTQYF; CDR3nt: TGTGCCAGCAGCTTACCCGGACTAGTCACAGATACGCAGTATTTT
v_gene: TRBV5-5; abundance: -; d_gene: -; j_gene: TRBJ1-1; CDR3aa: CASSATGPTEAFF; CDR3nt: TGTGCCAGCAGCGCGACAGGTCCCACTGAAGCTTTCTTT
v_gene: TRBV5-6; abundance: few; d_gene: TRBD1; j_gene: TRBJ2-5; CDR3aa: CASSFPRTGAQETQYF; CDR3nt: TGTGCCAGCAGCTTTCCCCGGACAGGGGCCCAAGAGACCCAGTACTTC
v_gene: TRBV23-1; abundance: -; d_gene: -; j_gene: TRBJ2-4; CDR3aa: CASSKNIQYF; CDR3nt: TGCGCCAGCAGTAAAAACATTCAGTACTTC
v_gene: TRBV25-1; abundance: -; d_gene: -; j_gene: TRBJ2-3; CDR3aa: CASSDGARASTDTQYF; CDR3nt: TGTGCCAGCAGTGATGGGGCAAGGGCTAGCACAGATACGCAGTATTTT
v_gene: TRBV27; abundance: -; d_gene: -; j_gene: TRBJ2-5; CDR3aa: CASSRSYLETQYF; CDR3nt: TGTGCCAGCAGTAGATCCTATCTGGAGACCCAGTACTTC
v_gene: TRBV5-1; abundance: -; d_gene: -; j_gene: TRBJ2-1; CDR3aa: CASSPNWGSYNEQFF; CDR3nt: TGCGCCAGCAGCCCTAACTGGGGATCCTACAATGAGCAGTTCTTC
v_gene: TRBV6-5; abundance: once; d_gene: -; j_gene: TRBJ2-7; CDR3aa: CASSYSINSGVDEQYF; CDR3nt: TGTGCCAGCAGTTACTCGATCAACTCCGGGGTGGACGAGCAGTACTTC
v_gene: TRBV15; abundance: few; d_gene: -; j_gene: TRBJ1-2; CDR3aa: CATSRDLQEGYTF; CDR3nt: TGTGCCACCAGCAGAGATTTACAGGAAGGCTACACCTTC
v_gene: TRBV19; abundance: -; d_gene: TRBD1; j_gene: TRBJ1-2; CDR3aa: CASSRPRTGTNYGYTF; CDR3nt: TGTGCCAGTAGTAGGCCCCGGACAGGGACGAACTATGGCTACACCTTC
v_gene: TRBV7-2; abundance: -; d_gene: TRBD1; j_gene: TRBJ2-7; CDR3aa: CASSFWTGSSYEQYF; CDR3nt: TGTGCCAGTAGCTTTTGGACAGGGAGCTCCTACGAGCAGTACTTC
v_gene: TRBV7-2; abundance: -; d_gene: TRBD2; j_gene: TRBJ2-3; CDR3aa: CASSLGTSGRADTQYF; CDR3nt: TGTGCCAGCAGCTTAGGGACTAGCGGGAGGGCAGATACGCAGTATTTT
v_gene: TRBV7-9; abundance: few; d_gene: -; j_gene: TRBJ2-1; CDR3aa: CASSLGRPFF; CDR3nt: TGTGCCAGCAGCTTAGGTCGCCCGTTCTTC
v_gene: TRBV6-1; abundance: few; d_gene: TRBD1; j_gene: TRBJ1-5; CDR3aa: CASRPGQGYRDQPQHF; CDR3nt: TGTGCCAGCAGGCCGGGACAGGGATACAGAGATCAGCCCCAGCATTTT
v_gene: TRBV5-1; abundance: few; d_gene: TRBD1; j_gene: TRBJ1-1; CDR3aa: CASSPRGDTEAFF; CDR3nt: TGCGCCAGCAGCCCCAGGGGGGACACTGAAGCTTTCTTT
v_gene: TRBV14; abundance: few; d_gene: TRBD2; j_gene: TRBJ2-1; CDR3aa: CASSQLAGWDNEQFF; CDR3nt: TGTGCCAGCAGCCAGCTAGCGGGATGGGACAATGAGCAGTTCTTC
v_gene: TRBV7-9; abundance: few; d_gene: -; j_gene: TRBJ1-4; CDR3aa: CASSFIQGATNEKLFF; CDR3nt: TGTGCCAGCAGCTTCATACAGGGCGCAACTAATGAAAAACTGTTTTTT
v_gene: TRBV13; abundance: -; d_gene: TRBD1; j_gene: TRBJ1-2; CDR3aa: CASSLDPDRGPYGYTF; CDR3nt: TGTGCCAGCAGCTTAGATCCGGACAGGGGGCCCTATGGCTACACCTTC
v_gene: TRBV5-1; abundance: few; d_gene: -; j_gene: TRBJ2-3; CDR3aa: CASSLIGGLTDTQYF; CDR3nt: TGCGCCAGCAGCTTGATCGGGGGGCTCACAGATACGCAGTATTTT
v_gene: TRBV7-8; abundance: few; d_gene: -; j_gene: TRBJ2-2; CDR3aa: CASSSLGRGISDTGELFF; CDR3nt: TGTGCCAGCAGCTCCTTGGGACGGGGGATAAGTGACACCGGGGAGCTGTTTTTT
v_gene: TRBV7-3; abundance: -; d_gene: -; j_gene: TRBJ1-2; CDR3aa: CASSLAGGKDGYTF; CDR3nt: TGTGCCAGCAGCTTAGCGGGGGGCAAGGATGGCTACACCTTC
v_gene: TRBV12-3/TRBV12-4; abundance: -; d_gene: TRBD2; j_gene: TRBJ2-1; CDR3aa: CASSSTTSGYNEQFF; CDR3nt: TGTGCCAGCAGTTCCACGACTAGCGGGTACAATGAGCAGTTCTTC
v_gene: TRBV10-3; abundance: few; d_gene: -; j_gene: TRBJ1-2; CDR3aa: CAITREVGSGYTF; CDR3nt: TGTGCCATCACGAGGGAGGTTGGCTCTGGCTACACCTTC
v_gene: TRBV6-5; abundance: few; d_gene: TRBD2; j_gene: TRBJ2-5; CDR3aa: CASQNIAGGLATQYF; CDR3nt: TGTGCCAGCCAGAACATAGCGGGAGGACTCGCGACCCAGTACTTC
v_gene: TRBV10-2; abundance: -; d_gene: TRBD1; j_gene: TRBJ2-7; CDR3aa: CASSEEGTVDYEQYF; CDR3nt: TGCGCCAGCAGTGAGGAAGGGACAGTCGACTACGAGCAGTACTTC
v_gene: TRBV29-1; abundance: -; d_gene: TRBD1; j_gene: TRBJ2-5; CDR3aa: CSVEVRGRETQYF; CDR3nt: TGCAGCGTTGAAGTCAGGGGGCGAGAGACCCAGTACTTC
v_gene: TRBV20-1; abundance: few; d_gene: TRBD1; j_gene: TRBJ2-1; CDR3aa: CSASYGQGGHEQFF; CDR3nt: TGCAGTGCTAGTTACGGACAGGGCGGGCATGAGCAGTTCTTC
v_gene: TRBV6-5; abundance: -; d_gene: -; j_gene: TRBJ1-6; CDR3aa: CASSYSITGSYNSPLHF; CDR3nt: TGTGCCAGCAGTTATTCCATCACAGGGTCCTATAATTCACCCCTCCACTTT
v_gene: TRBV10-3; abundance: -; d_gene: -; j_gene: TRBJ1-1; CDR3aa: CATSESPVGTEAFF; CDR3nt: TGTGCCACGAGCGAGTCCCCGGTTGGGACTGAAGCTTTCTTT
v_gene: TRBV10-3; abundance: -; d_gene: -; j_gene: TRBJ2-1; CDR3aa: CAISETRVNEQFF; CDR3nt: TGTGCCATCAGTGAAACTAGAGTCAATGAGCAGTTCTTC
v_gene: TRBV6-6; abundance: -; d_gene: -; j_gene: TRBJ2-3; CDR3aa: CASSSTGFSTTDTQYF; CDR3nt: TGTGCCAGCAGTAGTACAGGGTTCTCGACCACAGATACGCAGTATTTT
v_gene: TRBV9; abundance: once; d_gene: TRBD1; j_gene: TRBJ1-2; CDR3aa: CASSGRDRGVVGYTF; CDR3nt: TGTGCCAGCAGCGGAAGGGACAGGGGGGTGGTTGGCTACACCTTC
v_gene: TRBV6-5; abundance: -; d_gene: -; j_gene: TRBJ2-1; CDR3aa: CASSYTPQGSSYNERFF; CDR3nt: TGTGCCAGCAGTTATACGCCCCAGGGAAGCTCCTACAATGAGCGGTTCTTC
v_gene: TRBV20-1; abundance: -; d_gene: -; j_gene: TRBJ2-7; CDR3aa: CSARSRAGRTYNEQYF; CDR3nt: TGCAGTGCTAGGAGTAGGGCGGGCCGGACCTACAATGAGCAGTACTTC
v_gene: TRBV5-5; abundance: -; d_gene: -; j_gene: TRBJ1-4; CDR3aa: CASSWWNNEKLFF; CDR3nt: TGTGCCAGCAGCTGGTGGAATAATGAAAAACTGTTTTTT
v_gene: TRBV11-2; abundance: -; d_gene: -; j_gene: TRBJ1-1; CDR3aa: CASSKARAANTEAFF; CDR3nt: TGTGCCAGCAGCAAAGCAAGGGCCGCTAACACTGAAGCTTTCTTT
v_gene: TRBV27; abundance: -; d_gene: -; j_gene: TRBJ2-1; CDR3aa: CASSSTLAWSAYNEQFF; CDR3nt: TGTGCCAGCAGTTCCACACTAGCTTGGAGCGCCTACAATGAGCAGTTCTTC
v_gene: TRBV20-1; abundance: -; d_gene: -; j_gene: TRBJ1-5; CDR3aa: CSAPTDSNQPQHF; CDR3nt: TGCAGTGCTCCTACAGATAGCAATCAGCCCCAGCATTTT
v_gene: TRBV27; abundance: many; d_gene: -; j_gene: TRBJ2-5; CDR3aa: CASSSGLGETQYF; CDR3nt: TGTGCCAGCAGTTCAGGGCTGGGCGAGACCCAGTACTTC
v_gene: TRBV10-2; abundance: -; d_gene: TRBD2; j_gene: TRBJ2-5; CDR3aa: CASSEPGLPTREQYF; CDR3nt: TGCGCCAGCAGTGAGCCGGGACTCCCGACGCGGGAGCAGTACTTC
v_gene: TRBV6-1; abundance: -; d_gene: TRBD2; j_gene: TRBJ2-5; CDR3aa: CASSEWGLAGAQETQYF; CDR3nt: TGTGCCAGCAGTGAATGGGGACTAGCGGGAGCTCAAGAGACCCAGTACTTC
v_gene: TRBV10-3; abundance: few; d_gene: -; j_gene: TRBJ2-3; CDR3aa: CAIWAGVPDTQYF; CDR3nt: TGTGCCATCTGGGCAGGGGTCCCAGATACGCAGTATTTT
v_gene: TRBV15; abundance: -; d_gene: -; j_gene: TRBJ2-7; CDR3aa: CATSRDSYNEQYF; CDR3nt: TGTGCCACCAGCAGGGACAGCTACAATGAGCAGTACTTC
v_gene: TRBV2; abundance: few; d_gene: TRBD1; j_gene: TRBJ1-2; CDR3aa: CASSPADRHLYGYTF; CDR3nt: TGTGCCAGCAGTCCGGCGGACAGGCACCTCTATGGCTACACCTTC